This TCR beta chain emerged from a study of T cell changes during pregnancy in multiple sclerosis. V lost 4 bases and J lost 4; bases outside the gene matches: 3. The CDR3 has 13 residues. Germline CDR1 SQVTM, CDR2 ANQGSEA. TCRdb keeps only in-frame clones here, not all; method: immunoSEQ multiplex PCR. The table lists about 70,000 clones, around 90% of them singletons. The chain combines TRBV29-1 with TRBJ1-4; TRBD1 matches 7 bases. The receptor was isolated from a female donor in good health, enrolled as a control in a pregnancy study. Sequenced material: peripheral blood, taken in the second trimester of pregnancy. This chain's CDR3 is CSVVGQLNEKLFF. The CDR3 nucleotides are TGCAGCGTTGTGGGACAGCTTAATGAAAAACTGTTTTTT.